What follows are 16 T cell receptor beta chains derived from one specimen sequenced in a study of Graves' ophthalmopathy and Graves' hyperthyroidism. RNA transcripts served as template for amplifying TCR beta CDR3 sequences. First-round RT-PCR employed HTBI primers, with a second-round multiplex PCR after it. TCRdb redid the calling of the multiplex PCR reads with MiXCR, one entry per CDR3 protein. Of some 250,000 distinct CDR3 sequences detected, around 50% appear once; the ten largest clones hold about 45%. Sequencing input: peripheral blood. The source is an adult man with Graves' ophthalmopathy.

V is TRBV12-3 or TRBV12-4 and J is TRBJ1-1; D gene unclear. Trimming removed 1 base at V and 0 bases at J, with 6 bases between. The CDR3 sequence is 14 residues long. CDR3 residues: CASSLGAMNTEAFF. Written as DNA, the CDR3 is TGTGCCAGCAGTTTAGGAGCCATGAACACTGAAGCTTTCTTT.

The table lists this clonotype with a few counts. CDR3 nucleotides: TGTGCCAGCAGCCCTAGGACAGCTTACGAGCAGTACTTC. Its translation: CASSPRTAYEQYF. This chain links TRBV7-9 with TRBJ2-7, with TRBD1 as a possible D gene (6 bases). The germline CDR1 and CDR2 sequences are SEHNR and FQNEAQ (reference sequence). V was clipped by 5 bases and J by 4 bases, with 12 bases between them. This CDR3 contains 13 residues.

The count of this clonotype is one. The V call is TRBV20-1, the J call TRBJ2-7; D is possibly TRBD1 (6 bases). The CDR3 contains 13 residues. The V end was cut by 0 bases, the J end by 6 bases, with 12 bases between. Germline V gives CDR1 DFQATT, CDR2 SNEGSKA (reference sequence). The chain's CDR3 is CSARDFQGIEQYF. The DNA for the CDR3 is TGCAGTGCTAGAGATTTCCAGGGGATCGAGCAGTACTTC.

The V call is TRBV20-1, the J call TRBJ1-1; D gene uncertain. This CDR3 is built from 13 residues. Between the trimmed V and J ends, which lost 4 bases and 4 bases, there was a span of 13 bases. Germline lookup yields CDR1 DFQATT and CDR2 SNEGSKA (reference sequence). The CDR3 DNA sequence: TGCAGTGCTACCTCTGTCGAGGCCACTGAAGCTTTCTTT. This gives the protein CSATSVEATEAFF.

This chain uses TRBV7-2 with TRBJ1-5; possibly TRBD1 for D (5 bases). The CDR3 loop spans 13 amino acids. CDR1 SGHTA and CDR2 FQGNSA come from the germline V gene. V gave up 2 bases and J gave up 5 bases, with 7 bases separating them. The CDR3 is CASSLRGDQPQHF. The CDR3 nucleotides read TGTGCCAGCAGCTTAAGGGGTGATCAGCCCCAGCATTTT.

The genes are TRBV7-9 and TRBJ2-7; D ambiguous. The V end was cut by 0 bases, the J end by 7 bases, with 7 bases between. The CDR3 loop spans 12 amino acids. Germline V CDR1 and CDR2: SEHNR, FQNEAQ (reference sequence). DNA for the CDR3: TGTGCCAGCAGCTTAGCCCCGAGAGAGCAGTACTTC. It specifies CASSLAPREQYF.

The chain joins TRBV20-1 to TRBJ2-5; D call uncertain. The germline CDR1 and CDR2 sequences are DFQATT and SNEGSKA (reference sequence). Trimming removed 4 bases at V and 2 bases at J, with 17 bases between. There are 15 residues in the CDR3. The chain's CDR3 is CSATSGGAQQETQYF. For the CDR3, the DNA is TGCAGTGCTACTTCGGGTGGCGCCCAACAAGAGACCCAGTACTTC.

This clonotype was found a few times. The chain links TRBV20-1 to TRBJ1-5; 7 bases align to TRBD1. This CDR3 spans 15 amino acids. Germline CDR1 is DFQATT and CDR2 is SNEGSKA (reference sequence). With 0 bases clipped from V and 5 bases from J, the junction kept 7 bases outside the gene matches. The CDR3 reads CSAREGRGNYQPQHF. The CDR3 DNA is TGCAGTGCTAGAGAGGGCAGGGGGAATTATCAGCCCCAGCATTTT.

This chain links TRBV2 with TRBJ2-3, with a weak D call TRBD1 (5 bases). The CDR3 is 15 residues long. Germline V lookup: CDR1 SNHLY, CDR2 FYNNEI. V was shortened by 4 bases and J by 2 bases, with 13 bases between the two germline ends. This CDR3 reads CASSVGQGYTDTQYF. CDR3 nucleotides: TGTGCCAGCAGTGTGGGGCAGGGCTACACAGATACGCAGTATTTT.

This clonotype was picked up many times. The J gene is TRBJ1-5, the V gene TRBV7-8; 8 bases line up with TRBD1. This CDR3 comprises 13 residues. Germline V gene lookup returns CDR1 SGHVS and CDR2 FQNEAQ. V lost 5 bases, J lost 6 bases, and 3 bases stayed unmatched. The CDR3 protein is CASSRTGTQPQHF. The CDR3 region has the DNA TGTGCCAGCAGCCGGACAGGGACTCAGCCCCAGCATTTT.

The CDR3 sequence is CASSFEEAPQYF. The CDR3 DNA sequence: TGTGCCAGCAGCTTCGAGGAAGCGCCCCAGTACTTC. The chain links TRBV7-8 to TRBJ2-5, with unresolved D. Germline V lookup: CDR1 SGHVS, CDR2 FQNEAQ. The CDR3 consists of 12 residues. The V gene lost 3 bases and the J gene lost 9 bases, with 11 bases spanning the gap. The whole variable domain, remainder taken from reference TRBV7-8 and TRBJ2-5, is GAGVSQSPRYKVAKRGQDVALRCDPISGHVSLFWYQQALGQGPEFLTYFQNEAQLDKSGLPSDRFFAERPEGSVSTLKIQRTQQEDSAVYLCASSFEEAPQYFGPGTRLLVL.

This clonotype has just a few counts. The chain uses TRBV7-8 and TRBJ1-2, with unresolved D. This CDR3 spans 14 amino acids. Trimming removed 5 bases at V and 2 bases at J, with 12 bases between. Germline assignment: CDR1 SGHVS and CDR2 FQNEAQ. The CDR3 sequence: CASSPWESNYGYTF. The CDR3 nucleotides are TGTGCCAGCAGCCCTTGGGAATCAAACTATGGCTACACCTTC. Looking up the rest from reference TRBV7-8 and TRBJ1-2 gives the full variable domain: GAGVSQSPRYKVAKRGQDVALRCDPISGHVSLFWYQQALGQGPEFLTYFQNEAQLDKSGLPSDRFFAERPEGSVSTLKIQRTQQEDSAVYLCASSPWESNYGYTFGSGTRLTVV.

The rearrangement uses TRBV7-9 and TRBJ1-6; D is undetermined. The V end lost 3 bases, the J end lost 6 bases, and 12 bases lay between the germline ends. The CDR3 is made up of 15 amino acids. Looked up from germline, CDR1 is SEHNR and CDR2 is FQNEAQ (reference sequence). The CDR3 loop reads CASSFQAALNSPLHF. The CDR3 nucleotides are TGTGCCAGCAGCTTCCAGGCCGCTCTTAATTCACCCCTCCACTTT.

To note about this clonotype: The conserved closing phenylalanine or tryptophan is absent in this CDR3, likely reflecting a read error. Because the CDR3's place on the DNA is in doubt, the DNA is left out and the CDR3 is given as listed by TCRdb. The chain combines TRBV5-6 with TRBJ2-7. The CDR3 is 8 residues long, counting both termini. Germline lookup yields CDR1 SGHDT and CDR2 YYEEEE. CDR3: CASSLGPR.

The chain has TRBV10-3 and TRBJ2-6; D remains unclear. Trimming left V 4 bases short and J 0 bases short, with 13 bases between. CDR1 and CDR2 (germline): ENHRY, SYGVKD. This CDR3 is 17 amino acids long. The CDR3 sequence is CAISATNSASGANVLTF. CDR3 DNA sequence: TGTGCCATCAGTGCTACTAATTCCGCCTCTGGGGCCAACGTCCTGACTTTC.

The chain employs TRBV5-1 and TRBJ1-3; the D is unclear. The CDR3 runs 17 residues. CDR1 is SGHRS and CDR2 is YFSETQ in the germline V gene. Trimming cost V 4 bases and J 0 bases, with 17 bases left between them. The CDR3 nucleotides are TGCGCCAGCAGCCCCCTCTTTGGAGGGCCCTCTGGAAACACCATATATTTT. Translated: CASSPLFGGPSGNTIYF.